Listed here are 29 T cell receptor beta chains from one sample, sequenced in a study of untreated major depressive disorder. Sequencing was performed with immunoSEQ multiplex PCR; in TCRdb, only in-frame clones are kept and a portion is missing. Of 15,000 to 20,000 clones in the sample, 85% to 90% were seen once. The sample taken for sequencing was CD4+ T cells from PBMCs. Source of these receptors: a woman in her 30s in good health.

This chain uses TRBV5-4 with TRBJ2-1; possibly TRBD2 for D (6 bases). V was trimmed by 7 bases and J by 8 bases, leaving 16 bases between them. CDR1 is SGHNT, CDR2 YYREEE, per germline (reference sequence). The CDR3 length is 13 residues. As DNA, the CDR3 is TGTGCCAGCTGTAATGCCGGAGGGGATGAGCAGTTCTTC. As protein: CASCNAGGDEQFF.

This sequence joins TRBV6-5 and TRBJ2-1; D is possibly TRBD2 (5 bases). The length of the CDR3 is 16 residues. Germline assignment: CDR1 MNHEY and CDR2 SVGAGI. The V and J ends lost 4 bases and 0 bases respectively, with 13 bases between them. The CDR3 region has the DNA TGTGCCAGCAGTTCCCTCCTTGCGGGCTCCTACAATGAGCAGTTCTTC. Amino acid sequence: CASSSLLAGSYNEQFF.

This clone was counted a few times. J is TRBJ1-2 and V is TRBV29-1, with D perhaps TRBD1 (6 bases). CDR1 is SQVTM, CDR2 ANQGSEA, per germline. The CDR3 is 14 residues long. V gave up 4 bases and J gave up 2 bases, with 14 bases separating them. The CDR3 loop reads CSVGGPGTNYGYTF. For the CDR3, the DNA is TGCAGCGTTGGGGGGCCAGGGACGAACTATGGCTACACCTTC.

This clone has only one observation. This rearrangement joins TRBV27 to TRBJ2-2; TRBD2 matches 7 bases. The CDR3 loop spans 16 amino acids. V shed 4 bases and J 1 base; nucleotides not matched to a gene: 6. Germline V gene lookup returns CDR1 MNHEY and CDR2 SMNVEV (reference sequence). The CDR3 DNA follows: TGTGCCAGCAGTTCCCAGACTAGCCGGAACACCGGGGAGCTGTTTTTT. This codes for CASSSQTSRNTGELFF.

The V gene is TRBV15, the J gene TRBJ2-1; 7 bases agree with TRBD2. CDR1 and CDR2 from the germline V gene are LNHNV and YYDKDF (reference sequence). CDR3 length equals 17 residues. V lost 1 base, J lost 8 bases, and 14 bases stayed unmatched. Here the CDR3 reads CATSRVGVGEGLDEQFF. The CDR3 DNA follows: TGTGCCACCAGCAGAGTGGGTGTGGGGGAGGGCCTGGATGAGCAGTTCTTC.

The V call is TRBV7-8, the J call TRBJ1-1; D is ambiguous. Trimming left V 1 base short and J 4 bases short, with 4 bases between. CDR3 length equals 12 residues. Per the germline V gene, CDR1 is SGHVS and CDR2 is FQNEAQ. As DNA, the CDR3 is TGTGCCAGCAGCTTAGACGCCACTGAAGCTTTCTTT. Its protein is CASSLDATEAFF. Using reference TRBV7-8 and TRBJ1-1 for the parts outside the CDR3, the full variable domain is GAGVSQSPRYKVAKRGQDVALRCDPISGHVSLFWYQQALGQGPEFLTYFQNEAQLDKSGLPSDRFFAERPEGSVSTLKIQRTQQEDSAVYLCASSLDATEAFFGQGTRLTVV.

This clone was recorded once. This chain connects TRBV5-8 to TRBJ2-7; maybe TRBD1 (5 bases). The CDR3 has 13 residues. The germline V gene has CDR1 SGHTS and CDR2 YDEGEE. Trimming removed 3 bases at V and 5 bases at J, with 12 bases between. CDR3 in DNA: TGTGCCAGCAGCTGGACAACCACGAACGAGCAGTACTTC. It specifies CASSWTTTNEQYF.

The chain couples TRBV27 to TRBJ2-5, with TRBD1 identical over 8 bases. V dropped 3 bases and J dropped 7; count of bases not matched to a gene: 13. Germline V gene sequence: CDR1 MNHEY, CDR2 SMNVEV (reference sequence). This CDR3 has 16 residues. The chain's CDR3 is CASSFRAGGNIGTQYF. For the CDR3, the DNA is TGTGCCAGCAGTTTTCGGGCAGGGGGCAATATTGGGACCCAGTACTTC.

This clone was found a few times. This chain joins TRBV27 and TRBJ1-2; TRBD1 aligns across 7 bases. The CDR3 consists of 14 residues. Trimming at V came to 3 bases and at J to 5 bases, leaving 6 bases not matched to a gene. Germline V CDR1 and CDR2: MNHEY, SMNVEV (reference sequence). The CDR3, as DNA: TGTGCCAGCAGTTTCGGACAGGCCGGGTATGGCTACACCTTC. Its protein is CASSFGQAGYGYTF.

This rearrangement joins TRBV27 to TRBJ2-3; maybe TRBD1 (5 bases). There are 15 residues in the CDR3. CDR1 MNHEY and CDR2 SMNVEV come from the germline V gene (reference sequence). Trimming stripped 2 bases from V and 4 bases from J, with 13 bases between. CDR3 region: CASSLMGRAPDTQYF. The CDR3 DNA reads as TGTGCCAGCAGTTTAATGGGCAGGGCGCCAGATACGCAGTATTTT.

This clone occurred once. The chain carries TRBV11-2 and TRBJ1-1; D is ambiguous. This CDR3 is 13 amino acids long. Germline values: CDR1 SGHAT, CDR2 FQNNGV. Trimming left V 3 bases short and J 0 bases short, with 5 bases between. The CDR3 loop reads CASSFSMNTEAFF. The DNA for the CDR3 is TGTGCCAGCAGCTTTAGCATGAACACTGAAGCTTTCTTT.

The chain recombines TRBV10-1 with TRBJ2-3, with TRBD2 identical over 11 bases. Trimming cost V 7 bases and J 2 bases; bases outside gene matches: 5. The germline CDR1 and CDR2 sequences are WNHNN and SYGVQD (reference sequence). The CDR3 length is 15 residues. The CDR3 loop reads CASTPTSGNTDTQYF. The CDR3 DNA is TGCGCCAGCACCCCGACTAGCGGGAACACAGATACGCAGTATTTT.

This clone was observed once. This chain connects TRBV29-1 to TRBJ1-1; D is ambiguous. CDR1 is SQVTM, CDR2 ANQGSEA, per germline. The V end lost 6 bases, the J end lost 10 bases, and 12 bases lay between the germline ends. This CDR3 comprises 10 residues. CDR3 bases: TGCAGCGTACGGTTGCTAGGAGCTTTCTTT. The encoded protein is CSVRLLGAFF.

The chain is built from TRBV2 and TRBJ2-1; 12 bases fit TRBD2. V shed 2 bases and J 4 bases; nucleotides not matched to a gene: 0. Looked up from germline, CDR1 is SNHLY and CDR2 is FYNNEI. This CDR3 has 15 residues. The CDR3 coding sequence is TGTGCCAGCAGTGAACTAGCGGGAGGGTACAATGAGCAGTTCTTC. Its protein product is CASSELAGGYNEQFF.

J is TRBJ2-7 and V is TRBV6-5; TRBD1 matches 9 bases. The V gene's germline CDR1 is MNHEY and CDR2 SVGAGI. The CDR3 contains 15 residues. Trimming removed 3 bases from V and 2 bases from J; junction bases left unmatched: 5. The CDR3 region is CASSYTGQGPYEQYF. CDR3 nucleotides: TGTGCCAGCAGTTATACAGGACAGGGGCCCTACGAGCAGTACTTC.

This chain connects TRBV19 to TRBJ2-7; D unclear. The CDR3 covers 15 residues. The germline CDR1 and CDR2 sequences are LNHDA and SQIVND (reference sequence). Between the trimmed V and J ends, which lost 2 bases and 2 bases, there was a span of 13 bases. The CDR3 region is CASSITLTDPYEQYF. For the CDR3, the DNA is TGTGCCAGTAGTATAACGCTGACGGACCCCTACGAGCAGTACTTC.

The rearrangement links TRBV5-1 to TRBJ2-2; a possible D gene is TRBD2 (5 bases). The CDR3 runs to 13 residues. Germline assignment: CDR1 SGHRS and CDR2 YFSETQ. Trimming removed 2 bases at V and 6 bases at J, with 8 bases between. The CDR3 spells CASSFEGSGELFF. The CDR3 DNA sequence: TGCGCCAGCAGCTTTGAGGGCTCCGGGGAGCTGTTTTTT.

V is TRBV18 and J is TRBJ2-7; TRBD1 matches 9 bases. This CDR3 is 15 amino acids long. The V segment lost 3 bases and the J segment 2 bases; nucleotides outside the gene matches: 5. CDR1 and CDR2 (germline): KGHSH, LQKENI. Here the CDR3 reads CASSPGQGYTYEQYF. In nucleotides, the CDR3 is TGTGCCAGCTCACCTGGACAGGGGTATACCTACGAGCAGTACTTC.

The chain is built from TRBV29-1 and TRBJ2-1; TRBD2 matches at 8 bases. The germline V gene encodes CDR1 SQVTM and CDR2 ANQGSEA. With 0 bases clipped from V and 0 bases from J, the junction kept 7 bases outside the gene matches. The length of the CDR3 is 17 residues. For the CDR3, the DNA is TGCAGCGTTGAAGATCCGGGGGGGCTCGGCTCCTACAATGAGCAGTTCTTC. Its translation: CSVEDPGGLGSYNEQFF.

Regarding this clone: An end of the junction differs from the germline gene, which may be a read error. The V call is TRBV7-7, the J call TRBJ1-2; possible D gene TRBD1, 5 bases. This CDR3 has 16 amino acids. Germline CDR1 and CDR2: SSHAT and FNYEAQ (reference sequence). The CDR3 DNA reads as TGTGCTAGCAGCTTAAGAGCTGGCGGGGGTGGGTATGGCTACACCTTC. It specifies CASSLRAGGGGYGYTF.

V usage is TRBV4-1 and J usage is TRBJ1-5; D uncertain. The CDR3 is made up of 18 amino acids. Trimming shortened V by 2 bases and J by 4 bases, and 21 bases separated the two germline ends. Germline V lookup: CDR1 MGHRA, CDR2 YSYEKL. The CDR3 sequence: CASSQHGERQAGNQPQHF. The CDR3 DNA sequence: TGCGCCAGCAGCCAACATGGAGAGCGCCAGGCGGGGAATCAGCCCCAGCATTTT.

The V call is TRBV28, the J call TRBJ2-5; 13 bases agree with TRBD2. Germline CDR1 and CDR2: MDHEN and SYDVKM. There are 16 residues in the CDR3. Unmatched junction bases numbered 7, after V lost 4 bases and J lost 5 bases. The CDR3 nucleotides are TGTGCCAGCAGTTGGGGACTAGCGGGATACGGCGAGACCCAGTACTTC. Translated, it gives CASSWGLAGYGETQYF.

This rearrangement joins TRBV28 to TRBJ2-7; D not resolved. The CDR3 is made up of 12 amino acids. V lost 5 bases to trimming and J lost 2 bases, with 7 bases between them. CDR1 is MDHEN and CDR2 is SYDVKM in the germline V gene. The CDR3 loop reads CASSPTPYEQYF. DNA for the CDR3: TGTGCCAGCAGTCCGACGCCCTACGAGCAGTACTTC.

This chain joins TRBV9 and TRBJ2-3; D might be TRBD2 (6 bases). Germline loops: CDR1 SGDLS, CDR2 YYNGEE. There are 14 residues in the CDR3. Trimming removed 0 bases from V and 3 bases from J, with 8 bases in between. As DNA, the CDR3 is TGTGCCAGCAGCGTAGGGGACTTGACAGATACGCAGTATTTT. It is translated as CASSVGDLTDTQYF.

The chain uses TRBV28 and TRBJ2-7; 7 bases align to TRBD2. The CDR3 spans 16 residues. Trimming cost V 6 bases and J 2 bases; bases outside gene matches: 13. The V gene's germline CDR1 is MDHEN and CDR2 SYDVKM. The CDR3 DNA reads as TGTGCCAGCAGCTCCCGAGGCAGCGGGGCCCCCTACGAGCAGTACTTC. This encodes CASSSRGSGAPYEQYF.

The rearrangement links TRBV4-2 to TRBJ2-6; tentative D call: TRBD1 (6 bases). The CDR3 runs to 19 residues. The V and J ends lost 2 bases and 0 bases respectively, with 17 bases between them. Germline CDR1 reads LGHNA; CDR2 reads YNFKEQ. The CDR3 spells CASSQKGSEGVSGANVLTF. For the CDR3, the DNA is TGTGCCAGCAGCCAAAAAGGGTCCGAGGGGGTCTCTGGGGCCAACGTCCTGACTTTC.

J is TRBJ2-7 and V is TRBV4-2; 9 bases align to TRBD2. Trimming at V came to 2 bases and at J to 4 bases, leaving 9 bases not matched to a gene. Looked up from germline, CDR1 is LGHNA and CDR2 is YNFKEQ. The CDR3 loop spans 16 amino acids. The CDR3: CASSQSVAGELYEQYF. CDR3 in DNA: TGTGCCAGCAGCCAAAGCGTAGCGGGAGAACTGTACGAGCAGTACTTC.

The chain combines TRBV6-1 with TRBJ2-7; maybe TRBD1 (5 bases). V lost 6 bases and J lost 0, with 12 bases in between. The CDR3 consists of 14 residues. Germline V gives CDR1 MNHNS, CDR2 SASEGT. The CDR3 sequence is CASRMTASSYEQYF. For the CDR3, the DNA is TGTGCCAGCAGGATGACAGCTTCCTCCTACGAGCAGTACTTC.

The chain combines TRBV19 with TRBJ1-6; 7 bases fit TRBD1. V shed 5 bases, J shed 5 bases, and the junction held 6 bases outside the gene matches. The CDR3 runs 15 residues. In germline, CDR1 is LNHDA, CDR2 SQIVND (reference sequence). Here the CDR3 reads CASSPSGTDNSPLHF. The DNA for the CDR3 is TGTGCCAGTAGTCCCTCCGGGACAGATAATTCACCCCTCCACTTT.